The present T cell receptor (beta chain) was sequenced within a study of shared clonotypes between healthy human individuals. Study-level findings and limits: Non-shared clonotypes were found to have lower generation probabilities than the clonotypes that were shared by all four of the sorted-subset donors.

With regard to this clone: Its matching antigen is unknown.

Data came from immunoSEQ multiplex PCR; TCRdb stores just in-frame clones and leaves some out. The sample holds about 2 million clones, roughly 94% seen once. There were no recent acute infections or vaccinations among the donors, who were healthy HIV-negative adults. The receptor was isolated from a man younger than 35 in good health. The sample was naive CD4+ T cells sorted from blood. Subset described: CD45RA+ positively selected.

CDR3 nucleotides: TGTGCCAGCAGTGAAGAGGTCTTTTCTTATAGCAATCAGCCCCAGCATTTT. Amino acid sequence: CASSEEVFSYSNQPQHF. The gene calls are TRBV2 and TRBJ1-5; unclear D gene. There are 17 residues in the CDR3. V was shortened by 1 base and J by 0 bases, with 13 bases between the two germline ends. In germline, CDR1 is SNHLY, CDR2 FYNNEI. Drawing the rest from reference TRBV2 and TRBJ1-5, the complete variable domain is EPEVTQTPSHQVTQMGQEVILRCVPISNHLYFYWYRQILGQKVEFLVSFYNNEISEKSEIFDDQFSVERPDGSNFTLKIRSTKLEDSAMYFCASSEEVFSYSNQPQHFGDGTRLSIL.